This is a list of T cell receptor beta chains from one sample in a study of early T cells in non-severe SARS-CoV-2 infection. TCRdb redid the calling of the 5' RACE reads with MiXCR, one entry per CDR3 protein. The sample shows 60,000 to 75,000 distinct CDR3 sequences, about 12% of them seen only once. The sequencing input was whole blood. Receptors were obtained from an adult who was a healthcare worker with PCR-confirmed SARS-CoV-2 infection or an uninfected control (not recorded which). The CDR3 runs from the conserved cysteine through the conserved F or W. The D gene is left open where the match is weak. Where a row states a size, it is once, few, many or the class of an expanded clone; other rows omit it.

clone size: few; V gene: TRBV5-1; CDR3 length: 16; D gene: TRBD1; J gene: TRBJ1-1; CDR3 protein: CASSLASGGLNTEAFF; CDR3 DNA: TGCGCCAGCAGCTTGGCTTCAGGGGGGTTGAACACTGAAGCTTTCTTT
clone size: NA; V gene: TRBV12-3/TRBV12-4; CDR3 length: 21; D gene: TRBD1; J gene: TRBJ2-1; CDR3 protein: CASTPTRYRGLKRVLYNEQFF; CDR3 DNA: TGTGCCAGCACCCCAACCCGGTACAGGGGGCTAAAGCGGGTTCTCTACAATGAGCAGTTCTTC
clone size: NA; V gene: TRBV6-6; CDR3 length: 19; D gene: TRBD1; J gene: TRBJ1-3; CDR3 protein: CASTLFGTGGARTGNTIYF; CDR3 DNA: TGTGCCAGCACTCTCTTTGGGACAGGGGGCGCGCGGACTGGAAACACCATATATTTT
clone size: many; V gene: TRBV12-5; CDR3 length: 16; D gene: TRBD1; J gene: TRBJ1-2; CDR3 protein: CASGSPRDRVAGGYTF; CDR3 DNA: TGTGCTAGTGGTTCCCCCCGGGACAGGGTTGCTGGCGGCTACACCTTC
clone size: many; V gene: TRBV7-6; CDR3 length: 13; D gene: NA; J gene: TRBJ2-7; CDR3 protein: CASSPTDLYEQYF; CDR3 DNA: TGTGCCAGCAGCCCGACGGACCTCTACGAGCAGTACTTC
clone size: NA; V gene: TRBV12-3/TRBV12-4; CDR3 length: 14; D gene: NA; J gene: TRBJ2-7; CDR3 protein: CASTWAGSSYEQYF; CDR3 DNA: TGTGCCAGCACCTGGGCGGGCAGTTCCTACGAGCAGTACTTC
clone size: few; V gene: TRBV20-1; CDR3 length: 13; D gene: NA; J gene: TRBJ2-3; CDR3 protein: CSAPRPGADTQYF; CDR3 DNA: TGCAGTGCCCCTCGGCCCGGCGCAGATACGCAGTATTTT
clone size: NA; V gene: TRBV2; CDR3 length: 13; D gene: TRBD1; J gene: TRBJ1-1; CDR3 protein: CASRTGVRTEAFF; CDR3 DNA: TGTGCCAGTAGGACAGGGGTGAGGACTGAAGCTTTCTTT
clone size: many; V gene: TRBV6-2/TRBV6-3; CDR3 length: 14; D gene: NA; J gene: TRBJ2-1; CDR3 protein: CASSSLISYNEQFF; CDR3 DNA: TGTGCCAGCAGTTCACTAATCTCCTACAATGAGCAGTTCTTC
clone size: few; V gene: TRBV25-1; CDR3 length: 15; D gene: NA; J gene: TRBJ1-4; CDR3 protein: CASSEGQGVAEKLFF; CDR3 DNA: TGTGCCAGCAGTGAAGGGCAGGGTGTGGCTGAAAAACTGTTTTTT
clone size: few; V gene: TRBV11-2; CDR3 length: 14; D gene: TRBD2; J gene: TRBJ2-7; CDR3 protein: CASSRTSGFYEQYF; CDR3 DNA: TGTGCCAGCAGCCGGACTAGCGGTTTCTACGAGCAGTACTTC
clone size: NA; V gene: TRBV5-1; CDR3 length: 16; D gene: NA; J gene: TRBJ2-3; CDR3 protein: CASSLGQRAFTDTQYF; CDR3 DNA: TGCGCCAGCAGCTTGGGGCAGCGGGCGTTCACAGATACGCAGTATTTT
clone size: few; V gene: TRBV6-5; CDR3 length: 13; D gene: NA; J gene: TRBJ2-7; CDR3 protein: CASRGSRLYEQYF; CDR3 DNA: TGTGCCAGCCGGGGAAGCAGACTATACGAGCAGTACTTC
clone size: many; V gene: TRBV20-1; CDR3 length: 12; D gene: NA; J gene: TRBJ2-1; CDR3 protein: CSTHEGTNEQFF; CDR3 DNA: TGCAGTACCCACGAGGGAACGAATGAGCAGTTCTTC
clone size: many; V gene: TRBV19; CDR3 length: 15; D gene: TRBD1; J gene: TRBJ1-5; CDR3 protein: CASSIAGQSNQPQHF; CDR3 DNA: TGTGCCAGTAGTATAGCGGGACAGTCCAATCAGCCCCAGCATTTT
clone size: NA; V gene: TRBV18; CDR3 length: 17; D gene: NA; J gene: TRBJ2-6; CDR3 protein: CASSPQQGISGANVLTF; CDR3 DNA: TGTGCCAGCTCACCACAACAGGGTATCTCTGGGGCCAACGTCCTGACTTTC
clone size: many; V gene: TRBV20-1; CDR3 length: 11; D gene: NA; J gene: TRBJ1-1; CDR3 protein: CSAFWSSEAFF; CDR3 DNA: TGCAGTGCTTTCTGGTCAAGTGAAGCTTTCTTT
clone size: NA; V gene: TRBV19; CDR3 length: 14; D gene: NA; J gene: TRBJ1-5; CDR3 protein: CASRTVNSNQPQHF; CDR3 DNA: TGTGCCAGCCGGACAGTCAATAGCAATCAGCCCCAGCATTTT